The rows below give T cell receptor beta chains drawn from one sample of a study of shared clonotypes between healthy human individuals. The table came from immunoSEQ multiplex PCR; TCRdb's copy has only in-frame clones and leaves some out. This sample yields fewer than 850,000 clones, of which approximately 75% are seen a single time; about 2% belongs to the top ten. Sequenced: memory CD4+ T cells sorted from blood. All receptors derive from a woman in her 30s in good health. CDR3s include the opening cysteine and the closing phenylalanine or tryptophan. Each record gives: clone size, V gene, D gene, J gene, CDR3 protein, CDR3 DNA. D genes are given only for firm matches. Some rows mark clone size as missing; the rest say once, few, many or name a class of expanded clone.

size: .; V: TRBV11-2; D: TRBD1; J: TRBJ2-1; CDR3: CASSSRTGKSYNEQFF; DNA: TGTGCCAGCAGCTCCAGGACAGGGAAGTCATACAATGAGCAGTTCTTC
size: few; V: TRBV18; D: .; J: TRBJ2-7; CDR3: CASSPLSGANEQYF; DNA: TGTGCCAGCTCACCCCTATCGGGAGCTAACGAGCAGTACTTC
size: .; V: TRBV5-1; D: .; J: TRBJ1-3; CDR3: CASSFDGFSGNTIYF; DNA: TGCGCCAGCAGCTTCGACGGTTTCTCTGGAAACACCATATATTTT
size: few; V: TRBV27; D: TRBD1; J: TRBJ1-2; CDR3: CATGTGGAYGYTF; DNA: TGTGCCACAGGGACAGGGGGCGCGTATGGCTACACCTTC
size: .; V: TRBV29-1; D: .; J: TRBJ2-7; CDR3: CSVLAGLSYEQYF; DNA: TGCAGCGTCCTGGCAGGGTTAAGCTACGAGCAGTACTTC
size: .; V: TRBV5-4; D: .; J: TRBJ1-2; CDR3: CASRGPSRGYTF; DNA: TGTGCCAGCAGGGGCCCGTCTAGAGGCTACACCTTC
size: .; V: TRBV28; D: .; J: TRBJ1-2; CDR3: CASSFSRNYGYTF; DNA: TGTGCCAGCAGTTTTTCAAGAAACTATGGCTACACCTTC
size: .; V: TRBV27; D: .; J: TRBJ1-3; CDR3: CASSLSEGVSNTIYF; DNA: TGTGCCAGCAGTTTATCAGAGGGGGTTTCGAACACCATATATTTT
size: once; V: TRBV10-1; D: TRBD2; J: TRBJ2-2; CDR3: CASRTGGLTNTGELFF; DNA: TGCGCCAGCAGGACGGGAGGTCTAACGAACACCGGGGAGCTGTTTTTT
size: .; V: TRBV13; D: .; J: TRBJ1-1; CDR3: CASSFNPTEAFF; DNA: TGTGCCAGCAGCTTTAACCCTACTGAAGCTTTCTTT
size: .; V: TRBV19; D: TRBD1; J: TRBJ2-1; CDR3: CASSIGQGHNEQFF; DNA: TGTGCCAGTAGTATAGGACAGGGTCACAATGAGCAGTTCTTC
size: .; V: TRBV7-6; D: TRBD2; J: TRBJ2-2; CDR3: CASSKLAGVDTGELFF; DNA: TGTGCCAGCAGTAAATTAGCGGGAGTCGACACCGGGGAGCTGTTTTTT
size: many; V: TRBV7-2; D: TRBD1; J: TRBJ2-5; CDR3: CASSSGQGIVETQYF; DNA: TGTGCCAGCAGCTCGGGACAGGGGATAGTAGAGACCCAGTACTTC
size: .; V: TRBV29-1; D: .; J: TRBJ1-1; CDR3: CSVGGVNTEAFF; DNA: TGCAGCGTTGGAGGGGTGAACACTGAAGCTTTCTTT
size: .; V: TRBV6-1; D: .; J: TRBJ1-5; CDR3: CASSDEQGRLPQHF; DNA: TGTGCCAGCAGTGACGAACAGGGTCGTCTCCCCCAGCATTTT
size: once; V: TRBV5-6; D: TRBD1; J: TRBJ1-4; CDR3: CASSLADRGEKLFF; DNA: TGTGCCAGCAGCTTGGCCGACAGGGGCGAAAAACTGTTTTTT
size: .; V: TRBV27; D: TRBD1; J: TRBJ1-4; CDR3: CASSPRRQGMREKLFF; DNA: TGTGCCAGCAGTCCTAGGCGACAGGGGATGAGGGAAAAACTGTTTTTT
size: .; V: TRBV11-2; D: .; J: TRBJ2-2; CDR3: CASSPVGDTGELFF; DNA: TGTGCCAGCAGCCCGGTGGGAGACACCGGGGAGCTGTTTTTT
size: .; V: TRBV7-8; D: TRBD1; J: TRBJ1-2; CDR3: CASSPYRVTGYEGYGYTF; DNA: TGTGCCAGCAGCCCCTATAGGGTGACAGGGTATGAAGGCTATGGCTACACCTTC
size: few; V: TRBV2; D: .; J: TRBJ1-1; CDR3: CASRPEGEATEAFF; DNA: TGTGCCAGCAGACCCGAGGGGGAGGCCACTGAAGCTTTCTTT
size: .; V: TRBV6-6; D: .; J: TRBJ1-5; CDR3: CASTVRGSRQPQHF; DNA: TGTGCCAGCACGGTCAGGGGAAGCAGGCAGCCCCAGCATTTT
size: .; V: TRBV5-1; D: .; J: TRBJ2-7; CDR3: CASSLRGYPMEEQYF; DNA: TGCGCCAGCAGCTTGCGGGGGTATCCCATGGAAGAGCAGTACTTC
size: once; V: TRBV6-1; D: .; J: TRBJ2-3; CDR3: CASSEKRGVVTQYF; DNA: TGTGCCAGCAGTGAGAAGAGAGGGGTTGTTACGCAGTATTTT
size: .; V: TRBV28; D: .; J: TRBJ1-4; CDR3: CASRGAEKLFF; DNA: TGTGCCAGCAGGGGAGCTGAAAAACTGTTTTTT
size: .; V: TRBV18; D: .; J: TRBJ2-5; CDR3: CASSPNRGQETQYF; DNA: TGTGCCAGCTCACCAAACCGGGGCCAAGAGACCCAGTACTTC
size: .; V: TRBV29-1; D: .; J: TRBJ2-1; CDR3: CSVESLIANEQFF; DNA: TGCAGCGTTGAGTCCCTCATTGCCAATGAGCAGTTCTTC
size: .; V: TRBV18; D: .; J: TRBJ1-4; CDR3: CASSPQGFGEKLFF; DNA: TGTGCCAGCTCACCACAGGGTTTTGGTGAAAAACTGTTTTTT
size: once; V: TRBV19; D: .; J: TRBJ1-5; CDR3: CASSIVSRSYSNQPQHF; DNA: TGTGCCAGTAGTATAGTATCCCGAAGTTATAGCAATCAGCCCCAGCATTTT
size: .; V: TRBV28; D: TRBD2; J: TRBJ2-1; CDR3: CASSFPRREGFYEQFF; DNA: TGTGCCAGCAGTTTTCCTAGGAGGGAGGGCTTCTATGAGCAGTTCTTC
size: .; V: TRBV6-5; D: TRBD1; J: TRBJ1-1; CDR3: CASSYGRQGATEAFF; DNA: TGTGCCAGCAGTTACGGGAGACAGGGGGCGACTGAAGCTTTCTTT
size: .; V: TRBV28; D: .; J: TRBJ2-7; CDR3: CASGTPAGPYEQYF; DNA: TGTGCCAGCGGAACCCCCGCGGGCCCCTACGAGCAGTACTTC
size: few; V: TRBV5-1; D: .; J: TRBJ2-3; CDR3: CASSLGHSADTQYF; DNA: TGCGCCAGCAGCTTAGGACATAGTGCAGATACGCAGTATTTT
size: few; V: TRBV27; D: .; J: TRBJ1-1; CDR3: CASSLLFREGAEAFF; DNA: TGTGCCAGCAGTTTACTGTTCCGGGAAGGGGCTGAAGCTTTCTTT
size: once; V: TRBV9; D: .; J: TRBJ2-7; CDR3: CASSPDASSYEQYF; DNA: TGTGCCAGCAGCCCAGACGCCAGCTCCTACGAGCAGTACTTC
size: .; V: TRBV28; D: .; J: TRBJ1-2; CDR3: CASEYRDYGYTF; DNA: TGTGCCAGCGAATACAGAGACTATGGCTACACCTTC
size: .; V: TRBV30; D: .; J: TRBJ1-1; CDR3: CAWKRGTATEAFF; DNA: TGTGCCTGGAAAAGGGGGACGGCCACTGAAGCTTTCTTT
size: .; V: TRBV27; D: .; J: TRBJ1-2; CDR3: CASSLSAPHYYGYTF; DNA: TGTGCCAGCAGTTTATCTGCCCCACATTACTATGGCTACACCTTC
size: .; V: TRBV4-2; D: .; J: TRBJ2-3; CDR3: CASSQDLAWGTDTQYF; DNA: TGTGCCAGCAGCCAAGATCTTGCGTGGGGCACAGATACGCAGTATTTT
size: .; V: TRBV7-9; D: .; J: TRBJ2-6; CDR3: CSPGEAGANVLTF; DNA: TGTAGTCCGGGGGAGGCCGGGGCCAACGTCCTGACTTTC
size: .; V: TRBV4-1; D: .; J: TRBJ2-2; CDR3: CASSYHGELFF; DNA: TGCGCCAGCAGCTACCACGGGGAGCTGTTTTTT
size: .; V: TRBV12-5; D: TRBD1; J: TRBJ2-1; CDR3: CASSPRVGTDSYNEQFF; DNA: TGTGCTAGTAGCCCGAGGGTCGGGACAGACTCCTACAATGAGCAGTTCTTC
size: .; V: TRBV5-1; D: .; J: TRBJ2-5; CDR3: CASSEEGETQYF; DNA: TGCGCCAGCAGCGAGGAAGGGGAGACCCAGTACTTC
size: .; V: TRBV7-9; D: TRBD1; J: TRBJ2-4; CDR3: CASSHGQGYVSYF; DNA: TGTGCCAGCAGCCATGGACAGGGCTATGTATCTTACTTC
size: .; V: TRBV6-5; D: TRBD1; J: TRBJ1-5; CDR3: CASSHRGTNQPQHF; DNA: TGTGCCAGCAGTCACAGGGGGACCAATCAGCCCCAGCATTTT
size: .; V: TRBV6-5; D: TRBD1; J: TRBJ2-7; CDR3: CASSYSGQGNYEQYF; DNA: TGTGCCAGCAGTTACTCCGGACAGGGGAACTACGAGCAGTACTTC
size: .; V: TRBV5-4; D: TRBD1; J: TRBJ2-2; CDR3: CASSQDNGQGGTGELFF; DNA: TGTGCCAGCAGCCAAGATAACGGACAGGGAGGTACCGGGGAGCTGTTTTTT
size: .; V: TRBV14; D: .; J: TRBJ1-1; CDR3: CASSQVRDTEAFF; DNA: TGTGCCAGCAGCCAAGTCAGGGATACTGAAGCTTTCTTT
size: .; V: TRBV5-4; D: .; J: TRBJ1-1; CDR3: CASSRGGPTKGEAFF; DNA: TGTGCCAGCAGCCGGGGGGGACCGACGAAAGGTGAAGCTTTCTTT
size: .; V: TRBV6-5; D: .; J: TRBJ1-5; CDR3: CASSYSGVGDQPQHF; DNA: TGTGCCAGCAGTTACTCGGGGGTTGGGGATCAGCCCCAGCATTTT
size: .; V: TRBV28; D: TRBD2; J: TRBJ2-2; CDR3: CASSPGLVRRPGELFF; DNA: TGTGCCAGCAGCCCTGGACTAGTCAGACGGCCCGGGGAGCTGTTTTTT
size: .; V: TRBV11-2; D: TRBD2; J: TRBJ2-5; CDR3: CASRWTSEETQYF; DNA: TGTGCCAGCAGGTGGACTAGCGAAGAGACCCAGTACTTC
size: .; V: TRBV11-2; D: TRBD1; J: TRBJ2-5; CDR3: CASSLGTGGLETQYF; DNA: TGTGCCAGCAGCTTGGGGACAGGGGGCTTGGAGACCCAGTACTTC
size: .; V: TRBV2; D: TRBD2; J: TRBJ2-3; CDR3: CASRRRTSVGTDTQYF; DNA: TGTGCCAGCAGAAGAAGGACTAGTGTCGGCACAGATACGCAGTATTTT
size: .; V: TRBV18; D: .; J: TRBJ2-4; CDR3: CASSPGVAKNIQYF; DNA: TGTGCCAGCTCCCCGGGGGTAGCCAAAAACATTCAGTACTTC